The sequence of this T cell receptor beta chain was determined in a study of T cell repertoires in cytomegalovirus infection. Study as a whole: Signatures in public TCR beta sequences pointed to both CMV infection and matching HLA type. Study-wide findings and caveats: Summed frequency of shared TCR beta families picked out CMV carriers who also had the relevant HLA.

This clonotype came up many times. What it binds is unknown. The germline gives CDR1 SGHVS, CDR2 FQNEAQ. Trimming removed 1 base at V and 2 bases at J, with 10 bases between. The CDR3 extends over 15 amino acids. In TCRdb, the reads were re-called with MiXCR into one record per CDR3 protein. The sample yields approximately 190,000 distinct CDR3 sequences, about 30% seen once. Sequencing was carried out using PBMCs. The origin of this receptor is a human donor in good health (CMV status not recorded). Some clones in this sample may be carry-over from other donors' samples. The J gene is TRBJ2-3, the V gene TRBV7-8; D is unresolved. The CDR3 DNA follows: TGTGCCAGCAGCTTAGAAATGTCCCCCACAGATACGCAGTATTTT. This translates into CASSLEMSPTDTQYF.